The 11 T cell receptor beta chains presented below share a single source sample, sequenced in a study of T cell changes during pregnancy in multiple sclerosis. Using immunoSEQ multiplex PCR, the repertoire was profiled, and TCRdb retains in-frame clones only, with some absent. Among around 75,000 clones listed, 90% to 95% were seen once. The input for sequencing was CD4+ T cells from peripheral blood mononuclear cells, taken after pregnancy. These receptors all stem from a female donor with multiple sclerosis, enrolled in a pregnancy study.

The rearrangement uses TRBV5-6 and TRBJ2-5; 9 nucleotides align to TRBD1. V was pared by 0 bases and J by 5 bases, with 8 bases of the junction left unmatched. The CDR3 consists of 16 residues. The germline V gene has CDR1 SGHDT and CDR2 YYEEEE. CDR3 bases: TGTGCCAGCAGCTTGGGTTCAGGACAGGGGACCGAGACCCAGTACTTC. The encoded protein is CASSLGSGQGTETQYF. The whole variable domain, filled in from reference TRBV5-6 and TRBJ2-5, reads DAGVTQSPTHLIKTRGQQVTLRCSPKSGHDTVSWYQQALGQGPQFIFQYYEEEERQRGNFPDRFSGHQFPNYSSELNVNALLLGDSALYLCASSLGSGQGTETQYFGPGTRLLVL.

The chain couples TRBV4-1 to TRBJ1-1; tentative D call: TRBD1 (5 bases). This CDR3 region has 15 residues. Trimming cost V 6 bases and J 0 bases, with 14 bases left between them. Germline V gene sequence: CDR1 MGHRA, CDR2 YSYEKL. CDR3 in DNA: TGCGCCAGCAGAGATGGGAGGGGAATGAACACTGAAGCTTTCTTT. Its translation: CASRDGRGMNTEAFF.

V is TRBV6-1 and J is TRBJ2-7, with D possibly TRBD1 on 7 matching bases. The CDR3 length is 14 residues. Germline values: CDR1 MNHNS, CDR2 SASEGT. The CDR3 DNA sequence: TGTGCGCTGGGACAGACCTTCGGGGGAGGCGAGCAGTACTTC. Translating it yields CALGQTFGGGEQYF.

In the case of this clone: At the DNA level, this CDR3 is encoded by other sequences in the same sample as well. This chain uses TRBV7-8 with TRBJ2-3; 7 nucleotides align to TRBD2. Germline CDR1 is SGHVS and CDR2 is FQNEAQ. Trimming cost V 5 bases and J 3 bases; bases outside gene matches: 2. The CDR3 has 13 residues. The CDR3 DNA is TGTGCCAGCAGCCTGGGGGGGACAGATACGCAGTATTTT. It codes for CASSLGGTDTQYF.

J is TRBJ2-1 and V is TRBV7-2, with a weak D call TRBD1 (5 bases). CDR3 length: 14 residues. Germline V gives CDR1 SGHTA, CDR2 FQGNSA. The V end was cut by 5 bases, the J end by 3 bases, with 11 bases between. Here the CDR3 DNA reads TGTGCCAGCAGCGTCAGGGTAGGCTACAATGAGCAGTTCTTC. Its protein product is CASSVRVGYNEQFF.

A single count supports this clone. The chain joins TRBV5-6 to TRBJ1-6, with TRBD1 identical over 7 bases. In germline, CDR1 is SGHDT, CDR2 YYEEEE. This CDR3 contains 14 residues. The junction had 5 bases not matched to a gene; V was cut back by 0 bases and J by 11 bases. CDR3 bases: TGTGCCAGCAGCTTGGTACAGGGGCGAACACCCCTCCACTTT. This sequence encodes CASSLVQGRTPLHF.

The rearrangement joins TRBV10-3 to TRBJ2-7, with 10 bases identical to TRBD1. V dropped 4 bases and J dropped 5; count of bases not matched to a gene: 5. The CDR3 has 14 residues. Looked up from germline, CDR1 is ENHRY and CDR2 is SYGVKD. The CDR3 sequence: CAISGRDRGHEQYF. CDR3 DNA sequence: TGTGCCATCAGTGGCCGGGACAGGGGACACGAGCAGTACTTC.

J is TRBJ2-3 and V is TRBV5-1; 8 positions agree with TRBD1. Germline assignment: CDR1 SGHRS and CDR2 YFSETQ. There are 15 residues in the CDR3. Losses at the gene ends were 1 base for V and 3 bases for J; bases not matched to a gene: 4. This CDR3 reads CASSLSRGPTDTQYF. As DNA, the CDR3 is TGCGCCAGCAGCTTGAGCAGGGGGCCAACAGATACGCAGTATTTT.

V is TRBV5-8 and J is TRBJ1-1; 10 positions agree with TRBD1. Losses at the gene ends were 6 bases for V and 3 bases for J; bases not matched to a gene: 14. The germline V gene has CDR1 SGHTS and CDR2 YDEGEE. This CDR3 comprises 17 residues. Here the CDR3 reads CASTGGQGGWVYTEAFF. CDR3 coding DNA: TGTGCCAGCACCGGAGGACAGGGGGGGTGGGTGTACACTGAAGCTTTCTTT.

The rearrangement joins TRBV7-2 to TRBJ1-5, with D unresolved. CDR3 size: 15 residues. Looked up from germline, CDR1 is SGHTA and CDR2 is FQGNSA. The V end lost 5 bases, the J end lost 3 bases, and 14 bases lay between the germline ends. In DNA, the CDR3 is TGTGCCAGCAGCCCCTCGGCGGGATCCAATCAGCCCCAGCATTTT. It translates to CASSPSAGSNQPQHF.

The chain uses TRBV29-1 and TRBJ2-7, with 10 positions matching TRBD2. V was pared by 5 bases and J by 2 bases, with 6 bases of the junction left unmatched. There are 14 residues in the CDR3. CDR1 and CDR2 (germline): SQVTM, ANQGSEA. The CDR3 DNA reads as TGCAGCGTTAGGGAACTAGCGGGAACCTACGAGCAGTACTTC. Protein: CSVRELAGTYEQYF.